This T cell receptor (beta chain) was observed in a study of spatial heterogeneity in lung cancer. For the study at large: Correlation of TCR transcript counts in tumor regions with a T cell module score from matched bulk RNA-seq was strong. For the average unique TCR and UMI combination, more than 8.5 occurrences appeared in raw reads. Findings of the study overall: One measure, the expanded intratumoral alpha and beta TCR count, tracked tumor mutation counts.

Sample time point: sample taken at primary tumor resection. Germline CDR1 reads MNHEY; CDR2 reads SVGAGI. Trimming took off 7 bases at V and 0 bases at J, with 16 bases between the two ends. This CDR3 is 15 amino acids long. Unique molecular identifiers, one per molecule, were present on every TCR cDNA molecule. TCRdb re-derived calls from the 5' RACE reads in MiXCR, one entry per CDR3 protein. This table has 5,500 to 7,500 distinct CDR3 sequences, around 15% appearing once. Worth noting for this clonotype: No antigen is known for it. This beta chain is an unintended read in a library built for alpha chains; its size means little.

This specimen consisted of lung tumor tissue, obtained at surgery. The chain links TRBV6-5 to TRBJ2-7; D may be TRBD2 (6 bases). The source of this sequence is a male donor with early-stage non-small cell lung cancer. The CDR3: CASTPGTPSSYEQYF. CDR3 nucleotides: TGTGCCAGCACCCCCGGGACTCCCAGCTCCTACGAGCAGTACTTC.